This entry lists 17 T cell receptor beta chains sequenced from one sample in a study of cytomegalovirus exposure and HLA in healthy donors. It was with 60 Vbeta and 13 Jbeta primers that the PCR ran. Here immunoSEQ multiplex PCR was the method, and the copy in TCRdb shows in-frame clones only, minus some. The table shows about 120,000 clones, with roughly 15% occurring only once. Sequenced: PBMCs. The receptors stem from a female donor in good health and CMV-seropositive.

This chain links TRBV21-1 with TRBJ1-3. TRBV21-1 is a recognized pseudogene. CDR3 length: 17 residues. The CDR3 region is CASSILARRGLRNTIYF. CDR3 coding DNA: TGTGCCAGCAGCATCTTAGCCCGGAGGGGCCTCCGAAACACCATATATTTT.

V and J are TRBV18 and TRBJ2-3; D is unclear. Germline CDR1 and CDR2: KGHSH and LQKENI. This CDR3 has 12 amino acids. Trimming took 0 bases from V and 8 from J, leaving 6 bases between them. CDR3 bases: TGTGCCAGCTCACCACCGGCTGCTACGCAGTATTTT. This gives the protein CASSPPAATQYF. The whole variable domain, filled in from reference TRBV18 and TRBJ2-3, reads NAGVMQNPRHLVRRRGQEARLRCSPMKGHSHVYWYRQLPEEGLKFMVYLQKENIIDESGMPKERFSAEFPKEGPSILRIQQVVRGDSAAYFCASSPPAATQYFGPGTRLTVL.

This clone was seen only a few times. The V gene is TRBV5-1, the J gene TRBJ1-5; D not certain. V dropped 0 bases and J dropped 7 bases, with 14 bases sitting between them. Germline V lookup: CDR1 SGHRS, CDR2 YFSETQ. This CDR3 region has 15 residues. The CDR3 coding sequence is TGCGCCAGCAGCTTGGGGGGTGAGGCGGGACAGCCCCAGCATTTT. This sequence encodes CASSLGGEAGQPQHF.

This clone appeared a few times. The rearrangement joins TRBV7-9 to TRBJ2-5; TRBD2 is a possible D gene (6 bases). V gave up 4 bases and J gave up 5 bases, with 17 bases separating them. This CDR3 is built from 15 residues. Germline V gene data show CDR1 as SEHNR and CDR2 as FQNEAQ (reference sequence). The chain's CDR3 is CASSSRPGDLETQYF. The DNA for the CDR3 is TGTGCCAGCAGCTCCCGTCCGGGGGATCTCGAGACCCAGTACTTC.

J is TRBJ2-1 and V is TRBV29-1; tentative D call: TRBD2 (5 bases). Trimming removed 7 bases at V and 4 bases at J, with 14 bases between. The length of the CDR3 is 13 residues. Germline V CDR1 and CDR2: SQVTM, ANQGSEA. CDR3 loop: CSASLRAYNEQFF. CDR3 bases: TGCAGCGCCTCTTTGAGGGCGTACAATGAGCAGTTCTTC.

The chain links TRBV5-8 to TRBJ2-5; 11 bases align to TRBD2. V lost 2 bases to trimming and J lost 0 bases; unmatched junction nucleotides: 3. This CDR3 has 16 amino acids. Germline-derived CDR1 and CDR2 are SGHTS and YDEGEE. Here the CDR3 reads CASSFASGGYQETQYF. The CDR3 DNA follows: TGTGCCAGCAGCTTCGCTAGCGGGGGGTACCAAGAGACCCAGTACTTC.

This clone was seen more than once but under ten times. The chain carries TRBV5-4 and TRBJ2-1; 8 bases fit TRBD2. V shed 1 base and J 8 bases; nucleotides not matched to a gene: 2. Germline V gene lookup returns CDR1 SGHNT and CDR2 YYREEE (reference sequence). This CDR3 is built from 13 residues. The chain's CDR3 is CASSLSGRHEQFF. The CDR3, as DNA: TGTGCCAGCAGCTTGAGCGGGAGACATGAGCAGTTCTTC.

This clone was recorded a few times. The genes are TRBV25-1 and TRBJ2-1; TRBD2 might be the D (5 bases). The CDR3 runs 14 residues. Germline V gene data show CDR1 as MGHDK and CDR2 as SYGVNS. Trimming took 4 bases from V and 0 from J, leaving 7 bases between them. The CDR3 spells CASSAAGSYNEQFF. Here the CDR3 DNA reads TGTGCCAGCAGTGCGGCGGGCTCCTACAATGAGCAGTTCTTC.

The V gene is TRBV27, the J gene TRBJ2-1; D is possibly TRBD1 (6 bases). The germline V and J ends were trimmed by 4 bases and 8 bases, with 18 bases remaining between them. This CDR3 is 15 amino acids long. Germline V gives CDR1 MNHEY, CDR2 SMNVEV (reference sequence). CDR3 DNA sequence: TGTGCCAGCAGTTCATACAGGGCTTTGAGCGATGAGCAGTTCTTC. Residues: CASSSYRALSDEQFF.

This chain joins TRBV7-3 and TRBJ2-1; 10 bases agree with TRBD2. After removal of 6 bases from V and 4 bases from J, the junction contained 3 bases not matched to a gene. In germline, CDR1 is SGHTA, CDR2 FQGTGA. This CDR3 is 14 amino acids long. The CDR3: CASSPSGGYNEQFF. The DNA of the CDR3 is TGTGCCAGCAGTCCTAGCGGGGGATACAATGAGCAGTTCTTC.

The chain uses TRBV6-1 and TRBJ2-7; tentatively, D is TRBD2 (6 bases). Germline CDR1 is MNHNS and CDR2 is SASEGT. There are 14 residues in the CDR3. V lost 1 base, J lost 2 bases, and 9 bases lay in between. The CDR3 spells CASSEGGGPYEQYF. The CDR3 DNA is TGTGCCAGCAGTGAAGGGGGAGGCCCCTACGAGCAGTACTTC.

The V gene is TRBV2, the J gene TRBJ2-2; D unresolved. The CDR3 is 14 residues long. Germline lookup yields CDR1 SNHLY and CDR2 FYNNEI. The V and J ends lost 2 bases and 2 bases respectively, with 6 bases between them. CDR3 protein: CASSEPRNTGELFF. The CDR3 DNA follows: TGTGCCAGCAGTGAACCCAGAAACACCGGGGAGCTGTTTTTT.

The chain joins TRBV5-4 to TRBJ2-3; possible D gene TRBD2, 7 bases. V was pared by 4 bases and J by 4 bases, with 19 bases between. Germline CDR1 reads SGHNT; CDR2 reads YYREEE (reference sequence). The CDR3 consists of 16 residues. The CDR3, as DNA: TGTGCCAGCAGCCCTTCAGGGGCGGGAGTGTCAGATACGCAGTATTTT. It yields the protein CASSPSGAGVSDTQYF.

The V call is TRBV9, the J call TRBJ2-3, with a possible D match to TRBD1 (6 bases). Trimming stripped 9 bases from V and 2 bases from J, with 10 bases between. The germline V gene has CDR1 SGDLS and CDR2 YYNGEE. The CDR3 has 12 amino acids. CDR3 protein: CATGDNTDTQYF. For the CDR3, the DNA is TGTGCCACCGGGGACAACACAGATACGCAGTATTTT.

This clone was detected only a few times. The chain links TRBV28 to TRBJ2-1; 8 nucleotides line up with TRBD2. CDR1 and CDR2 (germline): MDHEN, SYDVKM. J gave up 2 bases and V 6 bases, and 9 bases lay outside the gene matches. The CDR3 runs to 16 residues. The CDR3: CASSRSGAGTYNEQFF. Here the CDR3 DNA reads TGTGCCAGCAGCCGTAGCGGGGCAGGGACCTACAATGAGCAGTTCTTC.

The chain combines TRBV2 with TRBJ2-1; 11 bases agree with TRBD1. From germline, CDR1 is SNHLY and CDR2 FYNNEI. J gave up 4 bases and V 5 bases, and 4 bases lay outside the gene matches. There are 15 residues in the CDR3. CDR3 protein: CASSPDRGPYNEQFF. The CDR3 nucleotides are TGTGCCAGCAGTCCGGACAGGGGGCCATACAATGAGCAGTTCTTC.

This clone was detected only a few times. This chain joins TRBV27 and TRBJ2-3, with TRBD2 matching 7 bases. The V gene end was trimmed by 3 bases and the J gene end by 0 bases; junction bases not matched to a gene: 3. The CDR3 consists of 15 residues. Per germline, CDR1 MNHEY and CDR2 SMNVEV (reference sequence). CDR3 protein: CASSLLAASTDTQYF. The CDR3 DNA reads as TGTGCCAGCAGTTTGCTAGCGGCTAGCACAGATACGCAGTATTTT.